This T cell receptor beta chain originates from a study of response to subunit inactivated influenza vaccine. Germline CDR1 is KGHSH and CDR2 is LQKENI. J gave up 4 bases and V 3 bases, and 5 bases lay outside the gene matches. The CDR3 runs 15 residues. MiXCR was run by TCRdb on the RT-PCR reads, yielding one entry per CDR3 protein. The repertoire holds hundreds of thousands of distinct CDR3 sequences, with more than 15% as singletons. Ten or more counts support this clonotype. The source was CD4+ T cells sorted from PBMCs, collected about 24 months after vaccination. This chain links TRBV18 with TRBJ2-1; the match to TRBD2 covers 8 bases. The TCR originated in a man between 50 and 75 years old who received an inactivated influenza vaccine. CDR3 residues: CASSPSGGEYNEQFF. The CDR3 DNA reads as TGTGCCAGCTCACCTTCGGGAGGGGAGTACAATGAGCAGTTCTTC. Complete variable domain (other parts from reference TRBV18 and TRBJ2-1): NAGVMQNPRHLVRRRGQEARLRCSPMKGHSHVYWYRQLPEEGLKFMVYLQKENIIDESGMPKERFSAEFPKEGPSILRIQQVVRGDSAAYFCASSPSGGEYNEQFFGPGTRLTVL.